This is a list of T cell receptor beta chains from one sample in a study of immune characteristics of hereditary and idiopathic chronic pancreatitis. Libraries were prepared by immunoSEQ multiplex PCR; TCRdb keeps only in-frame clonotypes and omits some of them. The table lists fewer than 10,000 clones, roughly 83% of them singletons. Sequences were obtained from pancreas tissue with idiopathic chronic pancreatitis. These receptors were taken from a human donor with chronic pancreatitis. Both conserved end residues are part of each CDR3. Each record gives: clone size, V gene, J gene, D gene, CDR3 protein, CDR3 DNA. A D gene is named only where the DNA matches it firmly. Clone size is not always given. Where it is, it says once, few, many or a class for expanded clones.

.	TRBV2	TRBJ2-3	.	CASILSGSTDTQYF	TGTGCCAGCATCCTCAGCGGGTCCACAGATACGCAGTATTTT
large	TRBV28	TRBJ1-4	.	CASRGRESGGGTTNEKLFF	TGTGCCAGCAGAGGCAGGGAGTCCGGAGGGGGGACAACTAATGAAAAACTGTTTTTT
.	TRBV19	TRBJ1-6	TRBD1	CASSTDDRAWNSPLHF	TGTGCCAGTAGTACCGACGACAGGGCTTGGAATTCACCCCTCCACTTT
.	TRBV5-1	TRBJ2-5	TRBD1	CASTGGEDGETQYF	TGCGCCAGCACAGGGGGTGAGGACGGAGAGACCCAGTACTTC
once	TRBV7-2	TRBJ2-3	.	CASSLFASVATDTQYF	TGTGCCAGCAGCTTGTTCGCCTCCGTCGCCACAGATACGCAGTATTTT
.	TRBV25-1	TRBJ2-2	TRBD1	CASSEGDRDTGELFF	TGTGCCAGCAGTGAGGGGGACAGGGACACCGGGGAGCTGTTTTTT
.	TRBV3-1/TRBV3-2	TRBJ2-7	.	CASSQVLGTAFSEQYF	TGTGCCAGCAGCCAAGTCTTGGGGACGGCCTTCTCCGAGCAGTACTTC
.	TRBV12-5	TRBJ2-3	.	CASGLADPRDTQYF	TGTGCTAGTGGTTTGGCGGACCCCCGGGATACGCAGTATTTT
.	TRBV27	TRBJ2-1	.	CASSLAVDNEQFF	TGTGCCAGCAGTTTAGCGGTAGACAATGAGCAGTTCTTC
.	TRBV7-2	TRBJ2-1	TRBD2	CASSLSGENEQFF	TGTGCCAGCAGCCTTAGCGGGGAAAATGAGCAGTTCTTC
once	TRBV27	TRBJ1-1	TRBD1	CASSVTGWGGEAFF	TGTGCCAGCAGCGTGACAGGGTGGGGAGGTGAAGCTTTCTTT
.	TRBV7-9	TRBJ1-1	.	CASSPGLGRFGAEAFF	TGTGCCAGCAGCCCAGGCCTGGGGCGGTTTGGTGCTGAAGCTTTCTTT
.	TRBV7-9	TRBJ1-1	.	CASSLTRGPSEAFF	TGTGCCAGCAGCTTAACCAGGGGTCCTTCTGAAGCTTTCTTT